These 29 T cell receptor beta chains share one sample of origin, sequenced in a study of blood T cell repertoires in COVID-19. Assay used: immunoSEQ multiplex PCR; TCRdb lists only in-frame clones, some missing. The sample gives about 180,000 clones, roughly 87% of which show up once; 1.5% to 2% is in the top ten. Material for sequencing was peripheral blood. These receptors originate from a man aged 18 to 29 who had recovered from COVID-19.

The V gene is TRBV12-5, the J gene TRBJ2-2; 15 nucleotides agree with TRBD2. This CDR3 region has 16 residues. In germline, CDR1 is LGHNT, CDR2 FRNRAP. V lost 1 base and J lost 6; bases outside the gene matches: 0. The CDR3 nucleotides read TGTGCTAGTGGTTTGGGGACTAGCGGGAGGGCCGGGGAGCTGTTTTTT. Protein product: CASGLGTSGRAGELFF.

The chain recombines TRBV5-6 with TRBJ2-7; 8 bases are a match to TRBD2. The CDR3 covers 15 residues. With V trimmed by 0 bases and J by 2 bases, 4 bases remained unmatched. Germline values: CDR1 SGHDT, CDR2 YYEEEE. CDR3 bases: TGTGCCAGCAGCTTGGGAGCGGGAGTAGCCTACGAGCAGTACTTC. Translating it yields CASSLGAGVAYEQYF.

The chain employs TRBV9 and TRBJ2-2, with TRBD2 identical over 11 bases. With V trimmed by 0 bases and J by 5 bases, 3 bases remained unmatched. Germline loops: CDR1 SGDLS, CDR2 YYNGEE. The CDR3 extends over 16 amino acids. CDR3 amino acids: CASSVAPSGRTGELFF. The CDR3 nucleotides are TGTGCCAGCAGCGTAGCTCCTAGCGGGAGGACCGGGGAGCTGTTTTTT.

The genes are TRBV21-1 and TRBJ2-7; the DNA was not compared with TRBD2, the D call given in the table. TRBV21-1 is a known pseudogene. The CDR3 has 16 amino acids. The CDR3 DNA follows: TGTGCCAGCAGCAAACAGAATAGCGGGTGCCCCTACGAGCAGTACTTC. Protein sequence: CASSKQNSGCPYEQYF.

The chain combines TRBV27 with TRBJ1-1; 8 bases match TRBD1. In germline, CDR1 is MNHEY, CDR2 SMNVEV (reference sequence). J lost 2 bases, V lost 4 bases, and 9 bases had no gene match. The CDR3 has 16 amino acids. DNA of the CDR3: TGTGCCAGCAGTTCCATCGGACAGGGAGTAAACACTGAAGCTTTCTTT. Translated, it gives CASSSIGQGVNTEAFF.

Ten or more counts support this clone. V and J are TRBV7-9 and TRBJ2-2; 7 bases are a match to TRBD2. The CDR3 runs 16 residues. Per germline, CDR1 SEHNR and CDR2 FQNEAQ (reference sequence). Trimming cost V 4 bases and J 0 bases; bases outside gene matches: 5. This CDR3 reads CASSSQAGTNTGELFF. In nucleotides, the CDR3 is TGTGCCAGCAGCTCGCAAGCGGGGACGAACACCGGGGAGCTGTTTTTT.

The chain is built from TRBV18 and TRBJ2-7; D may be TRBD1 (7 bases). This CDR3 has 15 amino acids. V lost 4 bases and J 5 bases, leaving 18 bases between the germline ends. In germline, CDR1 is KGHSH, CDR2 LQKENI. The DNA of the CDR3 is TGTGCCAGCTCACAAGGACAGGCCGGGACTCACGAGCAGTACTTC. Translation gives CASSQGQAGTHEQYF.

This clone has a single count. V is TRBV9 and J is TRBJ2-2; D is unresolved. This CDR3 comprises 17 residues. Trimming stripped 0 bases from V and 3 bases from J, with 15 bases between. Germline V gene lookup returns CDR1 SGDLS and CDR2 YYNGEE. CDR3 sequence reads: CASSVVEAGWDTGELFF. The CDR3 nucleotides are TGTGCCAGCAGCGTAGTTGAGGCCGGTTGGGACACCGGGGAGCTGTTTTTT. Full variable domain (rest looked up from reference TRBV9 and TRBJ2-2): DSGVTQTPKHLITATGQRVTLRCSPRSGDLSVYWYQQSLDQGLQFLIQYYNGEERAKGNILERFSAQQFPDLHSELNLSSLELGDSALYFCASSVVEAGWDTGELFFGEGSRLTVL.

The count of this clone is one. V gene TRBV6-5 combines with J gene TRBJ2-7; 9 bases match TRBD1. Germline V gene data show CDR1 as MNHEY and CDR2 as SVGAGI. This CDR3 is built from 12 residues. V shed 8 bases, J shed 5 bases, and the junction held 4 bases outside the gene matches. The CDR3 spells CASGTGLHEQYF. The CDR3 bases are TGTGCCAGCGGGACAGGGTTGCACGAGCAGTACTTC.

The chain couples TRBV29-1 to TRBJ1-1; TRBD1 might be the D (5 bases). From germline, CDR1 is SQVTM and CDR2 ANQGSEA. Trimming pared 7 bases from V and 1 base from J, leaving 10 bases between. The CDR3 is 12 amino acids. As DNA, the CDR3 is TGCAGCGACGGACACGGGAACACTGAAGCTTTCTTT. Translating it yields CSDGHGNTEAFF.

This clone has a handful of counts. V gene TRBV6-5 combines with J gene TRBJ2-7; TRBD1 is a possible D gene (6 bases). Germline CDR1 MNHEY, CDR2 SVGAGI. This CDR3 spans 15 amino acids. V was trimmed by 5 bases and J by 0 bases, leaving 14 bases between them. CDR3 DNA: TGTGCCAGCAGTACGAGATACAGGGTCTCCTACGAGCAGTACTTC. The encoded protein is CASSTRYRVSYEQYF.

J is TRBJ2-1 and V is TRBV12-1; TRBD2 was called by the table and not checked on the DNA. TRBV12-1 is marked as a pseudogene. This CDR3 is built from 14 residues. The CDR3 nucleotides are TGTGCCAGCAGCCCCGAGGGAGCGGGACATGAGCAGTTCTTC. Translated: CASSPEGAGHEQFF.

V usage is TRBV25-1 and J usage is TRBJ2-7; weak D call: TRBD1 (5 bases). The germline V gene has CDR1 MGHDK and CDR2 SYGVNS. The CDR3 length is 14 residues. Trimming shortened V by 3 bases and J by 7 bases, and 16 bases separated the two germline ends. The CDR3 here is CASSETEDLEEQYF. The CDR3 DNA reads TGTGCCAGCAGTGAGACAGAAGATCTGGAGGAGCAGTACTTC.

The V call is TRBV28, the J call TRBJ1-2; D call uncertain. Germline-derived CDR1 and CDR2 are MDHEN and SYDVKM. V was shortened by 6 bases and J by 7 bases, with 15 bases between the two germline ends. The CDR3 contains 13 residues. CDR3 loop: CASSSGGVGGYTF. In nucleotides, the CDR3 is TGTGCCAGCAGCAGTGGCGGGGTGGGTGGCTACACCTTC.

The chain employs TRBV18 and TRBJ1-1; TRBD1 matches at 10 bases. The CDR3 runs to 18 residues. CDR1 and CDR2 from the germline V gene are KGHSH and LQKENI. V dropped 2 bases and J dropped 1; count of bases not matched to a gene: 10. CDR3 nucleotides: TGTGCCAGCTCACCATTCTTAGGGACAGGGGTATCGAACACTGAAGCTTTCTTT. This sequence encodes CASSPFLGTGVSNTEAFF.

This chain uses TRBV6-2 or TRBV6-3 with TRBJ2-7, with a weak D call TRBD1 (6 bases). The CDR3 sequence is 17 residues long. The V end lost 0 bases, the J end lost 2 bases, and 17 bases lay between the germline ends. Looked up from germline, CDR1 is MNHEY and CDR2 is SVGEGT. DNA for the CDR3: TGTGCCAGCAGTTACTCAAGAGTCGCAGGGGAAGCCTACGAGCAGTACTTC. Residues: CASSYSRVAGEAYEQYF.

The CDR3 here is CASSFTEANTGELFF. The CDR3 nucleotides read TGTGCCAGCAGCTTTACGGAGGCGAACACCGGGGAGCTGTTTTTT. The V gene is TRBV5-4, the J gene TRBJ2-2; TRBD2 might be the D (5 bases). The V gene lost 2 bases and the J gene lost 0 bases, with 8 bases spanning the gap. CDR1 and CDR2 from the germline V gene are SGHNT and YYREEE (reference sequence). This CDR3 has 15 residues. Drawing the rest from reference TRBV5-4 and TRBJ2-2, the complete variable domain is ETGVTQSPTHLIKTRGQQVTLRCSSQSGHNTVSWYQQALGQGPQFIFQYYREEENGRGNFPPRFSGLQFPNYSSELNVNALELDDSALYLCASSFTEANTGELFFGEGSRLTVL.

This chain links TRBV5-1 with TRBJ2-1; the match to TRBD1 covers 12 bases. The CDR3 loop spans 17 amino acids. V lost 2 bases and J lost 9; bases outside the gene matches: 12. The germline V gene has CDR1 SGHRS and CDR2 YFSETQ. The CDR3 protein is CASSFSGDRGQFGEQFF. The CDR3 DNA reads TGCGCCAGCAGCTTCTCGGGGGACAGGGGGCAATTTGGTGAGCAGTTCTTC.

This clone appeared once. This sample includes further DNA sequences coding for the same CDR3. CDR3 amino acids: CASSLLAGGNNEQFF. CDR3 DNA sequence: TGTGCCAGCAGCCTTCTAGCGGGAGGAAATAATGAGCAGTTCTTC. The chain uses TRBV11-2 and TRBJ2-1, with 11 bases identical to TRBD2. CDR1 and CDR2 from the germline V gene are SGHAT and FQNNGV. This CDR3 has 15 amino acids. The V and J ends lost 5 bases and 7 bases, in that order; junction bases with no gene match: 7.

The rearrangement links TRBV20-1 to TRBJ1-5; 8 bases are shared with TRBD1. This CDR3 has 16 amino acids. V gave up 3 bases and J gave up 4 bases; unmatched junction bases: 11. Looked up from germline, CDR1 is DFQATT and CDR2 is SNEGSKA (reference sequence). In DNA, the CDR3 is TGCAGTGCTAGTCCCTCGCACAGGGGGTCTAATCAGCCCCAGCATTTT. It is translated as CSASPSHRGSNQPQHF.

The rearrangement links TRBV11-2 to TRBJ1-2, with 7 bases that match TRBD1. This CDR3 has 18 amino acids. Trimming took 3 bases from V and 4 from J; bases not matched to a gene: 17. Germline CDR1 reads SGHAT; CDR2 reads FQNNGV. CDR3 nucleotides: TGTGCCAGCAGCTTTGGCGGTCTACAGGGGTTGAGTGGCTATGGCTACACCTTC. The encoded protein is CASSFGGLQGLSGYGYTF.

This chain joins TRBV28 and TRBJ2-7, with D possibly matching TRBD1 (7 bases). The CDR3 has 18 residues. Germline V CDR1 and CDR2: MDHEN, SYDVKM. Trimming left V 2 bases short and J 4 bases short, with 24 bases between. The CDR3 reads CASSLPGQVTGLPYEQYF. The CDR3, as DNA: TGTGCCAGCAGTTTACCCGGACAGGTTACGGGACTCCCTTACGAGCAGTACTTC.

This chain uses TRBV7-9 with TRBJ1-1, with D unresolved. This CDR3 is built from 14 residues. Germline V gene data show CDR1 as SEHNR and CDR2 as FQNEAQ (reference sequence). Trimming stripped 1 base from V and 4 bases from J, with 10 bases between. CDR3 in amino acids: CASSLVGVSTEAFF. The CDR3, as DNA: TGTGCCAGCAGCTTAGTCGGGGTGAGCACTGAAGCTTTCTTT. The full variable domain, with the rest looked up from reference TRBV7-9 and TRBJ1-1, is DTGVSQNPRHKITKRGQNVTFRCDPISEHNRLYWYRQTLGQGPEFLTYFQNEAQLEKSRLLSDRFSAERPKGSFSTLEIQRTEQGDSAMYLCASSLVGVSTEAFFGQGTRLTVV.

As DNA, the CDR3 is TGTGCCAGCAGCTTTACAGGGGAGGCCACTGAAGCTTTCTTT. This encodes CASSFTGEATEAFF. The chain links TRBV7-2 to TRBJ1-1; 7 bases are a match to TRBD1. Per the germline V gene, CDR1 is SGHTA and CDR2 is FQGNSA. The CDR3 sequence is 14 residues long. The junction had 5 bases not matched to a gene; V was cut back by 3 bases and J by 4 bases.

The chain couples TRBV20-1 to TRBJ2-3; 8 bases match TRBD2. The V and J ends lost 3 bases and 5 bases, in that order; junction bases with no gene match: 7. CDR3 length: 14 amino acids. The germline V gene has CDR1 DFQATT and CDR2 SNEGSKA (reference sequence). CDR3 sequence (DNA): TGCAGTGCTAGTACAGCGGGAGCGGGAGATACGCAGTATTTT. Residues: CSASTAGAGDTQYF.

The V and J genes are TRBV5-1 and TRBJ2-4; D may be TRBD1 (6 bases). Germline assignment: CDR1 SGHRS and CDR2 YFSETQ. This CDR3 spans 15 amino acids. V lost 2 bases and J 1 base, leaving 10 bases between the germline ends. CDR3 DNA: TGCGCCAGCAGCTTCGTCGACAGGGCCAAAAACATTCAGTACTTC. Residues: CASSFVDRAKNIQYF.

V and J are TRBV5-1 and TRBJ1-5; D might be TRBD1 (6 bases). The V and J ends lost 0 bases and 5 bases respectively, with 12 bases between them. The CDR3 sequence is 15 residues long. Germline loops: CDR1 SGHRS, CDR2 YFSETQ. CDR3 region: CASSLDGQGYQPQHF. The CDR3 DNA sequence: TGCGCCAGCAGCTTGGACGGCCAGGGGTATCAGCCCCAGCATTTT.

This chain uses TRBV11-1 with TRBJ2-3; 7 bases align to TRBD1. The V segment lost 3 bases and the J segment 0 bases; nucleotides outside the gene matches: 3. The CDR3 extends over 15 amino acids. From germline, CDR1 is SGHAT and CDR2 FQDESV (reference sequence). The CDR3 here is CASSFGTASTDTQYF. The CDR3 DNA is TGTGCCAGCAGCTTTGGGACAGCTAGCACAGATACGCAGTATTTT.

The DNA of the CDR3 is TGTGCCACCAGCACCGACAGATCTGGGGCCAACGTCCTGACTTTC. Translating gives CATSTDRSGANVLTF. The rearrangement links TRBV15 to TRBJ2-6, with a weak D call TRBD1 (5 bases). In germline, CDR1 is LNHNV, CDR2 YYDKDF (reference sequence). Trimming took 4 bases from V and 1 from J, leaving 8 bases between them. CDR3 length: 15 residues.